These 30 T cell receptor beta chains originate from one sample sequenced in a study of T cells expressing NK-cell markers. From the 5' RACE reads, TCRdb lists one entry per CDR3 protein and no DNA. In all, the sample yields 250,000 or so distinct CDR3 sequences. Source material: blood T cells: a sorted CD56 or NKG2C T cell subset, CD4+ or CD8+ T cells, or bulk PBMC T cells (not recorded which). These receptors all stem from a woman aged 18 to 75 in good health.

The chain joins TRBV6-1 to TRBJ2-6. CDR3 size: 17 residues. The germline gives CDR1 MNHNS, CDR2 SASEGT. This CDR3 is CASSISWVTSGANVLTF.

This chain links TRBV12-3 or TRBV12-4 with TRBJ2-7. This CDR3 is 13 amino acids long. The CDR3 is CASSHNSGYEQYF.

The rearrangement joins TRBV7-2 to TRBJ1-1. Per the germline V gene, CDR1 is SGHTA and CDR2 is FQGNSA. The CDR3 has 12 residues. CDR3 amino acids: CASSLDAYEAFF.

The CDR3 protein is CSASAGHYEQYF. The chain recombines TRBV20-1 with TRBJ2-7; the TCRdb call, TRBD2, lacks DNA for checking. CDR1 and CDR2 (germline): DFQATT, SNEGSKA (reference sequence). The CDR3 has 12 amino acids.

The rearrangement links TRBV5-1 to TRBJ2-5; absent DNA, TCRdb's TRBD2 call cannot be checked. Germline V gives CDR1 SGHRS, CDR2 YFSETQ. This CDR3 spans 14 amino acids. CDR3 in amino acids: CASSQVPSEETQYF.

J is TRBJ2-1 and V is TRBV20-1; TCRdb returns TRBD1, unconfirmable since there is no DNA. The CDR3 covers 12 residues. CDR1 is DFQATT and CDR2 is SNEGSKA in the germline V gene (reference sequence). The CDR3 protein is CSAQTGGGRLFF.

The chain couples TRBV20-1 to TRBJ2-1; absent DNA, TCRdb's TRBD2 call cannot be checked. The CDR3 is made up of 16 amino acids. Germline assignment: CDR1 DFQATT and CDR2 SNEGSKA (reference sequence). CDR3 loop: CSARSGGASGYNEQFF.

This sequence joins TRBV3-1 and TRBJ2-4. The CDR3 is made up of 13 amino acids. Germline V gives CDR1 LGHDT, CDR2 YNNKEL (reference sequence). Here the CDR3 reads CASSHQVANIQYF.

The chain joins TRBV5-4 to TRBJ2-5; checking the TCRdb D call of TRBD1 is not possible without DNA. Germline values: CDR1 SGHNT, CDR2 YYREEE (reference sequence). The CDR3 spans 14 residues. CDR3 residues: CASSLSGGRETQYF.

CDR3 loop: CSARTGTVQDGYTF. V gene TRBV20-1 combines with J gene TRBJ1-2; TCRdb designates TRBD1, a call that cannot be tested without DNA. Germline CDR1 DFQATT, CDR2 SNEGSKA (reference sequence). This CDR3 has 14 amino acids.

The chain has TRBV4-2 and TRBJ2-7. The CDR3 runs 13 residues. The germline V gene encodes CDR1 LGHNA and CDR2 YNFKEQ. CDR3: CASSLTLSDEQYF.

The chain carries TRBV27 and TRBJ1-6; TCRdb proposes TRBD1, but this gene call is untestable without DNA. Germline V lookup: CDR1 MNHEY, CDR2 SMNVEV (reference sequence). The length of the CDR3 is 13 residues. The CDR3 region is CASSSDRVSPLHF.

The chain employs TRBV7-3 and TRBJ2-3; TCRdb picks TRBD1, but there is no DNA to check that call. Germline V gene lookup returns CDR1 SGHTA and CDR2 FQGTGA. The length of the CDR3 is 15 residues. CDR3: CASSRSGGARDTQYF.

The genes are TRBV7-8 and TRBJ2-1. CDR3 length equals 13 residues. Germline CDR1 SGHVS, CDR2 FQNEAQ. CDR3 region: CASSLSNHAEQFF. The variable domain in full, with the rest retrieved from reference TRBV7-8 and TRBJ2-1, is GAGVSQSPRYKVAKRGQDVALRCDPISGHVSLFWYQQALGQGPEFLTYFQNEAQLDKSGLPSDRFFAERPEGSVSTLKIQRTQQEDSAVYLCASSLSNHAEQFFGPGTRLTVL.

The chain carries TRBV5-1 and TRBJ2-7; absent DNA, TCRdb's TRBD1 call cannot be checked. Germline V gene data show CDR1 as SGHRS and CDR2 as YFSETQ. This CDR3 is 14 amino acids long. Here the CDR3 reads CASANGGTGYEQYF. Using reference TRBV5-1 and TRBJ2-7 for the parts outside the CDR3, the full variable domain is KAGVTQTPRYLIKTRGQQVTLSCSPISGHRSVSWYQQTPGQGLQFLFEYFSETQRNKGNFPGRFSGRQFSNSRSEMNVSTLELGDSALYLCASANGGTGYEQYFGPGTRLTVT.

The chain carries TRBV6-6 and TRBJ2-7; as DNA is missing, the TRBD2 call by TCRdb cannot be tested. Germline CDR1 and CDR2: MNHNY and SVGAGI (reference sequence). The CDR3 is 12 amino acids. The CDR3 loop reads CASRTTSAEQYF.

The genes are TRBV6-4 and TRBJ2-2. The CDR3 is 15 amino acids. Looked up from germline, CDR1 is MRHNA and CDR2 is SNTAGT. The CDR3 loop reads CASSDSGMNTGELFF.

The chain carries TRBV4-3 and TRBJ2-3; TCRdb's D gene call, TRBD1, goes unchecked for lack of DNA. Germline V gene data show CDR1 as LGHNA and CDR2 as YSLEER. The CDR3 contains 17 residues. The chain's CDR3 is CASSQDGGGRSTDTQYF.

The chain combines TRBV12-3 or TRBV12-4 with TRBJ1-6. This CDR3 contains 16 residues. The chain's CDR3 is CASSFHHRPGNSPLHF.

This sequence joins TRBV20-1 and TRBJ2-2; the D call from TCRdb, TRBD1, cannot be confirmed without DNA. Per the germline V gene, CDR1 is DFQATT and CDR2 is SNEGSKA (reference sequence). The CDR3 loop spans 13 amino acids. The CDR3 loop reads CSARDRATGELFF.

CDR3 region: CASSPDRNQETQYF. J is TRBJ2-5 and V is TRBV7-9; TCRdb designates TRBD1, a call that cannot be tested without DNA. This CDR3 is built from 14 residues. Germline-derived CDR1 and CDR2 are SEHNR and FQNEAQ (reference sequence).

The chain combines TRBV4-2 with TRBJ1-1; TCRdb outputs TRBD1, but without DNA this stays unchecked. Germline V gene data show CDR1 as LGHNA and CDR2 as YNFKEQ. The CDR3 sequence is 15 residues long. The CDR3 region is CASSQVGARNTEAFF.

The rearrangement links TRBV29-1 to TRBJ2-7. The germline gives CDR1 SQVTM, CDR2 ANQGSEA. There are 13 residues in the CDR3. The CDR3 sequence: CSVRAGAGYEQYF.

V gene TRBV2 combines with J gene TRBJ2-1. This CDR3 contains 11 residues. CDR1 is SNHLY, CDR2 FYNNEI, per germline. CDR3 protein: CTSSETRTMFF.

J is TRBJ2-7 and V is TRBV6-1; TCRdb's D gene call, TRBD1, goes unchecked for lack of DNA. CDR3 length: 15 amino acids. Germline CDR1 and CDR2: MNHNS and SASEGT. CDR3 sequence: CASTDSGTGPYEQYF.

The J gene is TRBJ2-2, the V gene TRBV20-1; TCRdb names TRBD2, which stays unverified in the absence of DNA. The CDR3 is 16 residues long. Germline values: CDR1 DFQATT, CDR2 SNEGSKA (reference sequence). CDR3 sequence reads: CSASKSGGGFTGELFF.

The V and J genes are TRBV4-3 and TRBJ1-6; the D gene TCRdb calls, TRBD1, cannot be checked with no DNA. Germline CDR1 reads LGHNA; CDR2 reads YSLEER. The CDR3 totals 16 residues. This CDR3 is CASSQVDRGRDSPLHF.

The chain couples TRBV29-1 to TRBJ2-5. CDR3 length equals 12 residues. Germline CDR1 reads SQVTM; CDR2 reads ANQGSEA. The chain's CDR3 is CSVGWVYETQYF.

The rearrangement joins TRBV20-1 to TRBJ2-1; lacking DNA, the TRBD1 call made by TCRdb goes unchecked. Germline CDR1 DFQATT, CDR2 SNEGSKA (reference sequence). The CDR3 has 16 residues. Here the CDR3 reads CSARDPRQGRDNEQFF.

The chain has TRBV7-2 and TRBJ1-6; TCRdb lists TRBD1, though no DNA is available to test this call. The CDR3 is 14 amino acids. The V gene's germline CDR1 is SGHTA and CDR2 FQGNSA. CDR3 sequence reads: CASSLGTDNSPLHF.